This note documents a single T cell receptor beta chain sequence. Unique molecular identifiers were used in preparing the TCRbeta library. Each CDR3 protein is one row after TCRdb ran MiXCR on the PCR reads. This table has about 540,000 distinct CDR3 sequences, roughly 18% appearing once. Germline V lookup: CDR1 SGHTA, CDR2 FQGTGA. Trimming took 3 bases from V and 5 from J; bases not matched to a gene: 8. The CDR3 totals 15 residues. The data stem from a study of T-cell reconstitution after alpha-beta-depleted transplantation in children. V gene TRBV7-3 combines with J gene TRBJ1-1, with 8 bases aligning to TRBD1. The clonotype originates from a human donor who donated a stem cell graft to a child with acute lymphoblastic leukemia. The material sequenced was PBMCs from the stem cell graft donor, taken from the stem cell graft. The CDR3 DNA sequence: TGTGCCAGCAGCTTGCTAGGACAGGGAAGAACTGAAGCTTTCTTT. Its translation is CASSLLGQGRTEAFF.